Following are 3 T cell receptor beta chains from one sample sequenced in a study of cytomegalovirus exposure and HLA in healthy donors. The PCR ran on 60 Vbeta and 13 Jbeta primers. TCRdb's table, derived via immunoSEQ multiplex PCR, lists solely in-frame clones and lacks some. The table lists under 200,000 clones, 70% to 80% of them singletons. Input material: PBMCs. The receptors come from a woman in her twenties or thirties in good health and CMV-seropositive.

This clone has only a few counts. The chain employs TRBV13 and TRBJ2-2; 11 nucleotides align to TRBD1. Germline V gene sequence: CDR1 PRHDT, CDR2 FYEKMQ (reference sequence). Unmatched junction bases numbered 2, after V lost 4 bases and J lost 4 bases. The CDR3 is 15 residues long. The CDR3 region has the DNA TGTGCCAGCAGCTCCGGACAGGGGGCCACCGGGGAGCTGTTTTTT. As protein: CASSSGQGATGELFF.

This chain links TRBV5-1 with TRBJ2-3, with TRBD2 matching over 7 bases. V shed 4 bases and J 2 bases; nucleotides not matched to a gene: 7. The CDR3 length is 15 residues. Germline V gene lookup returns CDR1 SGHRS and CDR2 YFSETQ. CDR3 bases: TGCGCCAGCAGCCCACTAGCGCCCAACACAGATACGCAGTATTTT. Protein product: CASSPLAPNTDTQYF.

This clone was counted once. V gene TRBV5-1 combines with J gene TRBJ1-3, with D unresolved. Trimming cost V 4 bases and J 0 bases, with 11 bases left between them. In germline, CDR1 is SGHRS, CDR2 YFSETQ. CDR3 size: 15 residues. The CDR3 region has the DNA TGCGCCAGCAGCCCTGACACCGACTCTGGAAACACCATATATTTT. It codes for CASSPDTDSGNTIYF. Together with reference TRBV5-1 and TRBJ1-3, the CDR3 gives the full variable domain: KAGVTQTPRYLIKTRGQQVTLSCSPISGHRSVSWYQQTPGQGLQFLFEYFSETQRNKGNFPGRFSGRQFSNSRSEMNVSTLELGDSALYLCASSPDTDSGNTIYFGEGSWLTVV.